This T cell receptor beta chain was sequenced for a study of shared clonotypes between healthy human individuals. Study information: For every donor, three CD4 naive, three CD4 memory, two CD8 naive and one CD8 memory plates were used.

Donors comprised healthy HIV-negative adults lacking recent acute infections or vaccinations. The junction had 8 bases not matched to a gene; V was cut back by 2 bases and J by 1 base. There are 17 residues in the CDR3. Germline CDR1 is SGHRS and CDR2 is YFSETQ. Data came from immunoSEQ multiplex PCR; TCRdb stores just in-frame clones and leaves some out. The sample has 110,000 or so clones, around 66% seen once. The clonotype was recovered from a woman aged 25 to 39 in good health. The sample was memory CD8+ T cells sorted from blood. Subset here: CD45RO+ cells pooled with CCR7-negative TemRA cells. The V gene is TRBV5-1, the J gene TRBJ2-1, with 8 bases matching TRBD2. The CDR3, as DNA: TGCGCCAGCAGCTTTGGTAGCGGGAAGGGTTCCTACAATGAGCAGTTCTTC. Protein: CASSFGSGKGSYNEQFF. The full variable domain, with the rest looked up from reference TRBV5-1 and TRBJ2-1, is KAGVTQTPRYLIKTRGQQVTLSCSPISGHRSVSWYQQTPGQGLQFLFEYFSETQRNKGNFPGRFSGRQFSNSRSEMNVSTLELGDSALYLCASSFGSGKGSYNEQFFGPGTRLTVL.